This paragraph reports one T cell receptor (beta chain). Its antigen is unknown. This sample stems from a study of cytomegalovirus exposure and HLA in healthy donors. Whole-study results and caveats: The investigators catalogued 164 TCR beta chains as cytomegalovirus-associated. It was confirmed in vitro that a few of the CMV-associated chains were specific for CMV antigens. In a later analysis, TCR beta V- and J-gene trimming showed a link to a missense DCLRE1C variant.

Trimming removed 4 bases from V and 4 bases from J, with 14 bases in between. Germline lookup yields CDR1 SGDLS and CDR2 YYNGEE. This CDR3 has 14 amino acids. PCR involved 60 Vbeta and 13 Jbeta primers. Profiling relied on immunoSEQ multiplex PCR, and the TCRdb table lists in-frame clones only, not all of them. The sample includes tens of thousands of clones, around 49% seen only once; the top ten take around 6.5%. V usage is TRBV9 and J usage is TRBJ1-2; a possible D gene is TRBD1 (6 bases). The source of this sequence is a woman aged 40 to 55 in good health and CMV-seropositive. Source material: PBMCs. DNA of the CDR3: TGTGCCAGCAGCAAAGTCGCGACAGGCTATGGCTACACCTTC. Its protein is CASSKVATGYGYTF.